Listed here are 23 T cell receptor beta chains from one sample, sequenced in a study of identical twins. MiXCR, applied by TCRdb to the 5' RACE reads, yields one record per CDR3 protein. This table holds roughly 250,000 distinct CDR3 sequences, roughly an eighth found once. Sequencing was performed on memory (CD45RO+) T cells sorted from blood. The receptors were gathered from a woman younger than 35 in good health.

The CDR3, as DNA: TGCAGTGCTATAGGAGGGGTCGGAACCGGGGAGCTGTTTTTT. Translating gives CSAIGGVGTGELFF. V usage is TRBV20-1 and J usage is TRBJ2-2; perhaps TRBD2 as D (6 bases). V lost 4 bases and J lost 5, with 14 bases in between. The length of the CDR3 is 14 residues. Germline assignment: CDR1 DFQATT and CDR2 SNEGSKA (reference sequence).

A few counts support this clonotype. V and J are TRBV27 and TRBJ2-1; possible D gene TRBD1, 6 bases. The CDR3 runs 15 residues. CDR1 is MNHEY, CDR2 SMNVEV, per germline (reference sequence). With 6 bases removed from V and 0 bases from J, the gap between germline ends came to 12 bases. CDR3 DNA: TGTGCCAGCAGCCCTAACAGGGCCTCCTACAATGAGCAGTTCTTC. Its protein product is CASSPNRASYNEQFF.

The chain is built from TRBV28 and TRBJ2-1, with 8 bases that match TRBD2. After removal of 11 bases from V and 9 bases from J, the junction contained 15 bases not matched to a gene. Looked up from germline, CDR1 is MDHEN and CDR2 is SYDVKM. This CDR3 has 14 residues. The CDR3 sequence is CASQAPGGPVEQFF. The CDR3 bases are TGTGCCTCTCAAGCCCCGGGAGGGCCGGTTGAGCAGTTCTTC.

In its sample, this clonotype was seen a few times. The J gene is TRBJ2-1, the V gene TRBV3-1; possible D gene TRBD1, 6 bases. The CDR3 is made up of 14 amino acids. The germline V and J ends were trimmed by 3 bases and 3 bases, with 9 bases remaining between them. Germline loops: CDR1 LGHDT, CDR2 YNNKEL (reference sequence). CDR3: CASSHSGHYNEQFF. The CDR3 nucleotides are TGTGCCAGCAGCCATTCGGGACACTACAATGAGCAGTTCTTC.

This clonotype was counted ten times or more. The chain is built from TRBV6-1 and TRBJ2-1, with 8 bases that match TRBD2. CDR1 is MNHNS, CDR2 SASEGT, per germline. The V and J ends lost 6 bases and 6 bases, in that order; junction bases with no gene match: 7. The CDR3 totals 14 residues. The CDR3 protein is CASSTWRGANEQFF. CDR3 nucleotides: TGTGCCAGCAGCACTTGGCGGGGGGCCAATGAGCAGTTCTTC.

The gene calls are TRBV28 and TRBJ2-7; maybe TRBD1 (8 bases). Germline-derived CDR1 and CDR2 are MDHEN and SYDVKM. CDR3 length: 14 residues. V dropped 11 bases and J dropped 4 bases, with 21 bases sitting between them. DNA of the CDR3: TGTGCCTGGGGGGGGTCCGACAGGGGTTACGAGCAGTACTTC. Translated, it gives CAWGGSDRGYEQYF.

The rearrangement links TRBV4-3 to TRBJ2-6; D is possibly TRBD1 (6 bases). CDR1 and CDR2 (germline): LGHNA, YSLEER. The V gene lost 11 bases and the J gene lost 0 bases, with 23 bases spanning the gap. The CDR3 runs to 18 residues. CDR3 region: CACRRDTSSFSGANVLTF. The CDR3 DNA reads as TGCGCCTGCCGACGGGACACATCATCGTTCTCTGGGGCCAACGTCCTGACTTTC.

This clonotype was found a few times. V usage is TRBV20-1 and J usage is TRBJ2-1; 11 nucleotides align to TRBD2. Germline V gene sequence: CDR1 DFQATT, CDR2 SNEGSKA (reference sequence). The trim removed 6 bases at V and 4 bases at J, leaving 5 bases unmatched. This CDR3 has 14 residues. The DNA of the CDR3 is TGCAGTGCCTGGACTAGCGGGCAATACAATGAGCAGTTCTTC. Its protein product is CSAWTSGQYNEQFF.

The CDR3 is CASSLVGQGNSPLHF. For the CDR3, the DNA is TGTGCCAGCAGCTTAGTTGGACAGGGAAATTCACCCCTCCACTTT. The chain has TRBV7-3 and TRBJ1-6; 8 bases agree with TRBD1. The V gene end was trimmed by 2 bases and the J gene end by 7 bases; junction bases not matched to a gene: 4. Germline values: CDR1 SGHTA, CDR2 FQGTGA. The CDR3 runs to 15 residues.

This clonotype showed up many times. The genes are TRBV12-3 or TRBV12-4 and TRBJ2-4; D is unresolved. Trimming cost V 5 bases and J 0 bases, with 11 bases left between them. This CDR3 region has 15 residues. The CDR3 loop reads CASSPNSLAKNIQYF. CDR3 sequence (DNA): TGTGCCAGCAGTCCAAACAGTCTAGCCAAAAACATTCAGTACTTC.

This clonotype was counted a few times. The chain joins TRBV6-1 to TRBJ2-3; 8 bases are shared with TRBD2. CDR3 length equals 17 residues. With 4 bases clipped from V and 1 base from J, the junction kept 10 bases outside the gene matches. Germline V CDR1 and CDR2: MNHNS, SASEGT. This CDR3 reads CASSASIGSGGTDTQYF. The CDR3 DNA is TGTGCCAGCAGTGCGTCAATTGGTAGCGGGGGCACAGATACGCAGTATTTT.

The chain joins TRBV20-1 to TRBJ1-2; 9 positions match TRBD1. Germline lookup yields CDR1 DFQATT and CDR2 SNEGSKA (reference sequence). The V and J ends lost 3 bases and 6 bases, in that order; junction bases with no gene match: 11. The length of the CDR3 is 15 residues. The CDR3 sequence is CSASDRGAREDGYTF. For the CDR3, the DNA is TGCAGTGCTAGTGACAGGGGGGCCAGGGAGGATGGCTACACCTTC.

The chain recombines TRBV5-5 with TRBJ1-1; tentatively, D is TRBD1 (6 bases). The CDR3 sequence is 14 residues long. Germline CDR1 and CDR2: SGHKS and YYEKEE (reference sequence). The V end was cut by 1 base, the J end by 2 bases, with 9 bases between. The CDR3 sequence is CASSLTGQNTEAFF. The CDR3 DNA is TGTGCCAGCAGCTTGACGGGACAAAACACTGAAGCTTTCTTT. Supplemented by reference TRBV5-5 and TRBJ1-1, the full variable domain reads DAGVTQSPTHLIKTRGQQVTLRCSPISGHKSVSWYQQVLGQGPQFIFQYYEKEERGRGNFPDRFSARQFPNYSSELNVNALLLGDSALYLCASSLTGQNTEAFFGQGTRLTVV.

This clonotype was seen more than once but under ten times. This chain connects TRBV5-6 to TRBJ1-1; the D is unclear. The CDR3 spans 14 residues. Trimming removed 0 bases from V and 3 bases from J, with 9 bases in between. CDR1 is SGHDT, CDR2 YYEEEE, per germline. In DNA form, the CDR3 reads TGTGCCAGCAGCTTGGTAACAGCGGACACTGAAGCTTTCTTT. Translated: CASSLVTADTEAFF.

This chain uses TRBV18 with TRBJ2-2; D remains unclear. In germline, CDR1 is KGHSH, CDR2 LQKENI. Trimming removed 6 bases from V and 1 base from J, with 15 bases in between. This CDR3 spans 16 amino acids. CDR3 in DNA: TGTGCCAGCTCCCCAAACGGGCCAGAGAACACCGGGGAGCTGTTTTTT. This encodes CASSPNGPENTGELFF.

This clonotype was counted only a few times. This chain links TRBV12-3 or TRBV12-4 with TRBJ2-3; D assignment may be TRBD1 or TRBD2 (6 bases each). Trimming stripped 5 bases from V and 8 bases from J, with 20 bases between. This CDR3 contains 15 residues. DNA for the CDR3: TGTGCCAGCAGTCTTACGGGGGCTACCGTGGGTACGCAGTATTTT. Encoded protein: CASSLTGATVGTQYF.

DNA of the CDR3: TGCGCCAGCAGCGCGGGGATCGATAATTCACCCCTCCACTTT. Amino acid sequence: CASSAGIDNSPLHF. This chain uses TRBV4-3 with TRBJ1-6; D is unclear. The CDR3 runs 14 residues. Germline V gene data show CDR1 as LGHNA and CDR2 as YSLEER. Trimming cost V 5 bases and J 5 bases, with 10 bases left between them.

This chain connects TRBV12-3 or TRBV12-4 to TRBJ2-3; 7 bases map to TRBD2. Trimming cost V 9 bases and J 1 base; bases outside gene matches: 7. This CDR3 is 14 amino acids long. In nucleotides, the CDR3 is TGTGCCAGTTTAAGGGCGGGAGGCACAGATACGCAGTATTTT. This gives the protein CASLRAGGTDTQYF.

This clonotype has only a few counts. The chain couples TRBV3-1 to TRBJ2-2; maybe TRBD1 (6 bases). The germline V gene has CDR1 LGHDT and CDR2 YNNKEL (reference sequence). This CDR3 has 16 amino acids. Trimming took 4 bases from V and 4 from J, leaving 16 bases between them. The chain's CDR3 is CASSRSAQGLTGELFF. CDR3 sequence (DNA): TGTGCCAGCAGCCGGTCTGCCCAGGGGCTCACCGGGGAGCTGTTTTTT.

The chain links TRBV12-3 or TRBV12-4 to TRBJ1-2; 8 bases match TRBD1. With 7 bases clipped from V and 4 bases from J, the junction kept 17 bases outside the gene matches. There are 17 residues in the CDR3. In nucleotides, the CDR3 is TGTGCCAGCACCTTTGGAGGGGCCCGGACAGGGATCTATGGCTACACCTTC. It translates to CASTFGGARTGIYGYTF.

At least ten counts were recorded for this clonotype. The rearrangement links TRBV3-1 to TRBJ1-1, with D uncertain. CDR1 and CDR2 from the germline V gene are LGHDT and YNNKEL (reference sequence). This CDR3 is built from 14 residues. Trimming took 1 base from V and 0 from J, leaving 6 bases between them. CDR3 loop: CASSQGVLNTEAFF. In DNA form, the CDR3 reads TGTGCCAGCAGCCAAGGGGTCCTGAACACTGAAGCTTTCTTT.

This clonotype was observed a few times. CDR3 bases: TGTGCCAGCAACCTTCTAGCGGACCCCCGGTTCTTC. Translated: CASNLLADPRFF. The chain employs TRBV6-1 and TRBJ2-1; 7 bases are shared with TRBD2. This CDR3 comprises 12 residues. Germline CDR1 is MNHNS and CDR2 is SASEGT. V shed 7 bases and J 15 bases; nucleotides not matched to a gene: 12.

This clonotype showed up just a few times. The chain joins TRBV12-3 or TRBV12-4 to TRBJ2-7; D is ambiguous. Trimming took 5 bases from V and 2 from J, leaving 7 bases between them. CDR3 length: 12 amino acids. CDR3 nucleotide sequence: TGTGCCAGCAGTCCCGACACCTACGAGCAGTACTTC. This translates into CASSPDTYEQYF.